Presented here are 12 T cell receptor beta chains from one specimen sequenced in a study of read filtering for tumor transcriptome and immune sequencing. The library was built from about 370 ng RNA with molecular barcoded adaptors for alpha/delta and beta/gamma chains. TCRdb reanalysed the reads using MiXCR and keeps one entry per CDR3 protein. The repertoire holds about 39,000 distinct CDR3 sequences, with approximately 15% as singletons. Sample: a population of CD138-negative cells sorted from bone marrow. The receptors come from a donor at least 40 years old with multiple myeloma.

This clonotype was recorded a few times. No conserved phenylalanine or tryptophan is present at the end of the CDR3, so a read error is the likely explanation. The CDR3 region is CASSRALGGIQSTGELFC. In nucleotides, the CDR3 is TGCGCCAGCAGCCGCGCCCTAGGCGGCATACAGAGCACCGGGGAGCTGTTTTGT. V usage is TRBV4-1 and J usage is TRBJ2-2, with D uncertain. The CDR3 is made up of 18 amino acids. Trimming cost V 4 bases and J 4 bases, with 22 bases left between them. Per the germline V gene, CDR1 is MGHRA and CDR2 is YSYEKL.

This clonotype was seen repeatedly, ten times or more. The chain links TRBV5-1 to TRBJ2-7; D perhaps matches TRBD1 (7 bases). Looked up from germline, CDR1 is SGHRS and CDR2 is YFSETQ. Trimming took off 5 bases at V and 0 bases at J, with 12 bases between the two ends. This CDR3 contains 14 residues. CDR3 sequence reads: CASREGASSYEQYF. Here the CDR3 DNA reads TGCGCCAGCAGGGAGGGGGCCTCCTCCTACGAGCAGTACTTC.

This clonotype appeared a few times. The genes are TRBV7-2 and TRBJ2-5; a possible D gene is TRBD2 (5 bases). V was trimmed by 5 bases and J by 1 base, leaving 11 bases between them. Germline CDR1 reads SGHTA; CDR2 reads FQGNSA. The CDR3 has 14 residues. The CDR3 protein is CASSPVRGQETQYF. In DNA, the CDR3 is TGTGCCAGCAGCCCCGTTCGGGGCCAAGAGACCCAGTACTTC.

This clonotype was seen at least ten times. The chain has TRBV6-2 or TRBV6-3 and TRBJ1-3; no definite D call. Germline CDR1 reads MNHEY; CDR2 reads SVGEGT. The germline V and J ends were trimmed by 4 bases and 0 bases, with 22 bases remaining between them. The CDR3 spans 19 residues. The CDR3 is CASSLHDPRTLASGNTIYF. The CDR3 bases are TGTGCCAGCAGTTTACACGACCCGAGGACTTTGGCCTCTGGAAACACCATATATTTT.

This clonotype was counted ten times or more. The CDR3 nucleotides are TGTGCCAGCAGCCAAGCTCGGGACAGGGGGACTGAAGCTTTCTTT. Protein: CASSQARDRGTEAFF. The chain carries TRBV4-2 and TRBJ1-1, with TRBD1 identical over 11 bases. The germline gives CDR1 LGHNA, CDR2 YNFKEQ. Trimming at V came to 1 base and at J to 5 bases, leaving 3 bases not matched to a gene. This CDR3 region has 15 residues.

This clonotype has a single count. V and J are TRBV11-2 and TRBJ1-4; 9 bases agree with TRBD1. The CDR3 totals 15 residues. Losses at the gene ends were 1 base for V and 7 bases for J; bases not matched to a gene: 4. Germline V gives CDR1 SGHAT, CDR2 FQNNGV. The CDR3 reads CASSLGDRDFEKLFF. DNA for the CDR3: TGTGCCAGCAGCTTAGGGGACAGGGATTTTGAAAAACTGTTTTTT.

This clonotype was counted only a few times. Just one base apart from a much larger clone, this may be a read error. CDR3 nucleotides: TGTGCCAGCAGCCGAGTCAGCGGGGGCCTGGGGACCCAGTACTTC. This sequence encodes CASSRVSGGLGTQYF. This rearrangement joins TRBV14 to TRBJ2-5; 8 bases are a match to TRBD2. V was pared by 4 bases and J by 7 bases, with 11 bases of the junction left unmatched. Germline CDR1 and CDR2: SGHDN and FVKESK. The CDR3 is 15 residues long.

In this sample, this clonotype turned up many times. The chain uses TRBV28 and TRBJ1-1; D might be TRBD1 (6 bases). CDR1 and CDR2 from the germline V gene are MDHEN and SYDVKM. V was cut by 6 bases and J by 4 bases, with 15 bases left in between. This CDR3 is 14 amino acids long. This CDR3 is CASSRAGASTEAFF. Written as DNA, the CDR3 is TGTGCCAGCAGCCGGGCAGGGGCGAGCACTGAAGCTTTCTTT.

In this sample, this clonotype turned up many times. The chain couples TRBV12-3 or TRBV12-4 to TRBJ2-3; D is undetermined. CDR3 length: 15 residues. V was shortened by 7 bases and J by 0 bases, with 14 bases between the two germline ends. The CDR3 here is CASTLQIPSTDTQYF. The CDR3 bases are TGTGCCAGCACCCTACAGATCCCTAGCACAGATACGCAGTATTTT.

To note about this clonotype: Being one base from a much bigger clone, this may be a read error. The rearrangement uses TRBV9 and TRBJ2-5, with TRBD2 identical over 9 bases. V lost 4 bases and J lost 2; bases outside the gene matches: 9. From germline, CDR1 is SGDLS and CDR2 YYNGEE. The CDR3 covers 16 residues. Here the CDR3 DNA reads TGTGCCAGCAGCTCTGCGGATGCGGGGGGGCAAGAGACCCAGTACTTC. It codes for CASSSADAGGQETQYF. Filled out from reference TRBV9 and TRBJ2-5, the complete variable domain reads DSGVTQTPKHLITATGQRVTLRCSPRSGDLSVYWYQQSLDQGLQFLIQYYNGEERAKGNILERFSAQQFPDLHSELNLSSLELGDSALYFCASSSADAGGQETQYFGPGTRLLVL.

This clonotype was detected many times. The CDR3 does not close with the conserved phenylalanine or tryptophan, likely indicating a read error. The chain combines TRBV29-1 with TRBJ1-1, with D uncertain. This CDR3 comprises 12 residues. Per germline, CDR1 SQVTM and CDR2 ANQGSEA. The ends were cut back, 4 bases at V and 6 bases at J, with 12 bases in the middle. CDR3 residues: CSVVRIDAEAFL. The CDR3 region has the DNA TGCAGCGTTGTCCGAATCGACGCTGAAGCTTTCCTT.

This clonotype was observed at least ten times. This chain uses TRBV7-2 with TRBJ2-7; unclear D gene. V lost 0 bases to trimming and J lost 4 bases, with 13 bases between them. Germline CDR1 and CDR2: SGHTA and FQGNSA. The CDR3 loop spans 15 amino acids. In DNA, the CDR3 is TGTGCCAGCAGCTTAGCGTCTCAGGACCCTTACGAGCAGTACTTC. It translates to CASSLASQDPYEQYF.